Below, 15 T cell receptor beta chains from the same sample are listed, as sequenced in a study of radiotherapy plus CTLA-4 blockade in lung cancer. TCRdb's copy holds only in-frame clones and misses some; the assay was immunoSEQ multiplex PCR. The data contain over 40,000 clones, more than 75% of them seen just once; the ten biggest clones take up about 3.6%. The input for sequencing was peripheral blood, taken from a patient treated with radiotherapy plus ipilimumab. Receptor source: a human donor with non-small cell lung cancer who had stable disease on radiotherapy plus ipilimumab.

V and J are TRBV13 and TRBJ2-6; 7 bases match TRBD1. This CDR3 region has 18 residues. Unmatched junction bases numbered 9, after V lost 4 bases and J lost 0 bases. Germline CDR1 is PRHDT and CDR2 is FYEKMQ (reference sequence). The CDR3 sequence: CASSSLQGSSSGANVLTF. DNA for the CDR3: TGTGCCAGCAGCTCGCTACAGGGGTCGAGCTCTGGGGCCAACGTCCTGACTTTC.

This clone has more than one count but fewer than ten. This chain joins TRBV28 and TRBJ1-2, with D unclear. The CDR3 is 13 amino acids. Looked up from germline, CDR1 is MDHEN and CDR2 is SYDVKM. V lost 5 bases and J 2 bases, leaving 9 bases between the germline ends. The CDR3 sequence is CASSLKINYGYTF. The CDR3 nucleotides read TGTGCCAGCAGTCTAAAAATCAACTATGGCTACACCTTC.

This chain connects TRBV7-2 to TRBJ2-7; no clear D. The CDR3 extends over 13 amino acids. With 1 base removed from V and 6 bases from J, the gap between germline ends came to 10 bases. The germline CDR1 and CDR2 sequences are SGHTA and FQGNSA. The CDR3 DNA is TGTGCCAGCAGCTTAGAGAGAAAAAGCGAGCAGTACTTC. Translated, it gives CASSLERKSEQYF. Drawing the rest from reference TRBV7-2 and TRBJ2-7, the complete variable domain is GAGVSQSPSNKVTEKGKDVELRCDPISGHTALYWYRQSLGQGLEFLIYFQGNSAPDKSGLPSDRFSAERTGGSVSTLTIQRTQQEDSAVYLCASSLERKSEQYFGPGTRLTVT.

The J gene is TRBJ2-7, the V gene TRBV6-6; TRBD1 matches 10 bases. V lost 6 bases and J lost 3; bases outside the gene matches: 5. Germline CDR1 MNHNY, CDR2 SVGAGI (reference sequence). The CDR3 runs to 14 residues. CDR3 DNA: TGTGCCAGCAGGCCGGGACAGGGGCTCTACGAGCAGTACTTC. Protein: CASRPGQGLYEQYF.

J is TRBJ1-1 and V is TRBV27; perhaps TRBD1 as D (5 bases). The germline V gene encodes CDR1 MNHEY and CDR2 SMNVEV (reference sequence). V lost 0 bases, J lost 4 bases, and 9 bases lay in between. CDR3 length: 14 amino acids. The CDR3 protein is CASSLSRGGTEAFF. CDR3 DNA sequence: TGTGCCAGCAGTTTATCCCGGGGGGGCACTGAAGCTTTCTTT.

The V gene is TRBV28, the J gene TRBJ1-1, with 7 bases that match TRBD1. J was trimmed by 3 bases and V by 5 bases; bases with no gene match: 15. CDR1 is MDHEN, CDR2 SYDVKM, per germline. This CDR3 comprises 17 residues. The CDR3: CASSTNRGLPLDTEAFF. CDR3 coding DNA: TGTGCCAGCAGTACTAACAGGGGCCTGCCCCTGGACACTGAAGCTTTCTTT.

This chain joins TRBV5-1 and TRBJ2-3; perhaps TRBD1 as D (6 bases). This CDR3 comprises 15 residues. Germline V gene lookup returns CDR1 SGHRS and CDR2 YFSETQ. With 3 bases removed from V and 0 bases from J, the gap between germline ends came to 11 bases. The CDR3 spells CASSSDRKSTDTQYF. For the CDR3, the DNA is TGCGCCAGCAGCTCCGACAGGAAAAGCACAGATACGCAGTATTTT. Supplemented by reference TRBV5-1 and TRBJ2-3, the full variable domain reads KAGVTQTPRYLIKTRGQQVTLSCSPISGHRSVSWYQQTPGQGLQFLFEYFSETQRNKGNFPGRFSGRQFSNSRSEMNVSTLELGDSALYLCASSSDRKSTDTQYFGPGTRLTVL.

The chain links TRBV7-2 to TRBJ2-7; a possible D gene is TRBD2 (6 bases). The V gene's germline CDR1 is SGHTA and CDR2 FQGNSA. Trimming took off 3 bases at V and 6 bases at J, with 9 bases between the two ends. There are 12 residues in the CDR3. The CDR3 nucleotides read TGTGCCAGCAGCTTTAGGCGGGGCGAGCAGTACTTC. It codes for CASSFRRGEQYF.

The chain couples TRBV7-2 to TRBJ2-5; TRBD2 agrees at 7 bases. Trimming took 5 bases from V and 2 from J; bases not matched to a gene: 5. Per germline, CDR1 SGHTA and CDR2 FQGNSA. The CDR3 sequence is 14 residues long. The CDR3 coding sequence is TGTGCCAGCAGCCTCCTAGCGGCACAAGAGACCCAGTACTTC. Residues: CASSLLAAQETQYF.

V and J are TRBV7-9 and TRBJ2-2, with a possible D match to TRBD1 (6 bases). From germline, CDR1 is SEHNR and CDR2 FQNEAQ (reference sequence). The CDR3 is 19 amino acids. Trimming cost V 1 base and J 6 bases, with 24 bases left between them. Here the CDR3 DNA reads TGTGCCAGCAGCTTAGGGGGTCCCCGGGACATTCTCTCGTCCGGGGAGCTGTTTTTT. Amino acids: CASSLGGPRDILSSGELFF.

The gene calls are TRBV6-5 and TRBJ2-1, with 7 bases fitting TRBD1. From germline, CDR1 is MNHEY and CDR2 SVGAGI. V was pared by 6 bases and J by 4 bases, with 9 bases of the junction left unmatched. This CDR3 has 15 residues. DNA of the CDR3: TGTGCCAGCAGCCCCGACAGGGATCCTTACAATGAGCAGTTCTTC. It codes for CASSPDRDPYNEQFF.

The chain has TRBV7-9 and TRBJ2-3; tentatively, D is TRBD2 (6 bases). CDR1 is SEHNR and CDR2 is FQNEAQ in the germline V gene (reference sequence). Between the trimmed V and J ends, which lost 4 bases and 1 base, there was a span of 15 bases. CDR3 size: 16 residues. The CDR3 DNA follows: TGTGCCAGCAGCTCCAATACTAGCCCCCGCACAGATACGCAGTATTTT. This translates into CASSSNTSPRTDTQYF.

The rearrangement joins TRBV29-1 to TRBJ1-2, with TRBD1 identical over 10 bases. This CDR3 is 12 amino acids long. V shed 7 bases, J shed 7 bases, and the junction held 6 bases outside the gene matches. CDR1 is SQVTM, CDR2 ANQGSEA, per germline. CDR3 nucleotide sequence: TGCAGCGACGGGACAGGGGTTGTTGGCTACACCTTC. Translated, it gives CSDGTGVVGYTF.

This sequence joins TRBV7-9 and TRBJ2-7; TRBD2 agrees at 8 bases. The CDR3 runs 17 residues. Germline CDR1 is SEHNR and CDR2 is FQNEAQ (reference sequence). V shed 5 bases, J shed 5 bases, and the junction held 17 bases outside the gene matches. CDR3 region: CASSPRLARVSPHEQYF. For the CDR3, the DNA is TGTGCCAGCAGCCCTCGACTAGCGCGGGTTTCTCCCCACGAGCAGTACTTC.

The CDR3 DNA follows: TGTGCCAGCAGTGGCTCCCGACATCGTGGTGAAAAACTGTTTTTT. Its protein product is CASSGSRHRGEKLFF. This rearrangement joins TRBV6-1 to TRBJ1-4; D call uncertain. This CDR3 is built from 15 residues. Trimming took 4 bases from V and 7 from J, leaving 16 bases between them. The germline gives CDR1 MNHNS, CDR2 SASEGT.